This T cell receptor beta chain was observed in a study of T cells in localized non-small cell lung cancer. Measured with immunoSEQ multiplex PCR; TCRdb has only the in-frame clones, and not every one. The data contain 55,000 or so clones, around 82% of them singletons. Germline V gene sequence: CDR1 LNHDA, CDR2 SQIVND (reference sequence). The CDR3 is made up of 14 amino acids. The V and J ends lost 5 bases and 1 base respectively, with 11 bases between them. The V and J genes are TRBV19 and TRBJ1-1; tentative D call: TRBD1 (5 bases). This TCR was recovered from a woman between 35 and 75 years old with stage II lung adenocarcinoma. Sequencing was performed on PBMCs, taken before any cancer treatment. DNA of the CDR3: TGTGCCAGTAGTTGGGGACTCGGGAACACTGAAGCTTTCTTT. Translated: CASSWGLGNTEAFF.